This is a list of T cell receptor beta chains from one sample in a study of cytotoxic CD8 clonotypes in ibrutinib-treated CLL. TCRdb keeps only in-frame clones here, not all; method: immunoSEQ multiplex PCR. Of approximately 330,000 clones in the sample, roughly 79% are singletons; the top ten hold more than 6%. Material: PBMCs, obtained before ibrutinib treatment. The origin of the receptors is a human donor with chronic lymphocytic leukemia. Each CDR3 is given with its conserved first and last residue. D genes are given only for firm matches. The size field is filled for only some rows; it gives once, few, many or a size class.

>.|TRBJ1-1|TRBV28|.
TGTGCCAGCAAGGGGAACACTGAAGCTTTCTTT
CASKGNTEAFF
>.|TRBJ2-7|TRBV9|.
TGTGCCAGCAGCGTAGGTATAATGGGTCTGGGTAACGAGCAGTACTTC
CASSVGIMGLGNEQYF
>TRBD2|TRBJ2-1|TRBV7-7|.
TGTGCCAGCAGCTTTCTTCCTAGCGGAGAAAAGCAGTTCTTC
CASSFLPSGEKQFF
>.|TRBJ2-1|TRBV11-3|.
TGTGCCAGCAGCTTAAGGGGATACAATGAGCAGTTCTTC
CASSLRGYNEQFF
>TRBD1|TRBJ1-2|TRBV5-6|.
TGTGCCAGCAGCATCCCGGGACAGCTATTCTATGGCTACACCTTC
CASSIPGQLFYGYTF
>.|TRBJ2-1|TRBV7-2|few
TGTGCCAGCAATTCCGACAGTTACAATGAGCAGTTCTTC
CASNSDSYNEQFF
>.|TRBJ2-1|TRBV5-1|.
TGCGCCAGCAGCTTGGATCCGGGGACCTACAATGAGCAGTTCTTC
CASSLDPGTYNEQFF
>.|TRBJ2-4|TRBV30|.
TGTGCCTGGAGTGCGCTTGGGCAGGGGAGGACTCAGTACTTC
CAWSALGQGRTQYF
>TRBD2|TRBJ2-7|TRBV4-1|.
TGCGCCAGCAGCCAAGATTGGGACTACTACGAGCAGTACTTC
CASSQDWDYYEQYF
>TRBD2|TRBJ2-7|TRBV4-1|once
TGCGCCAGCAGCCAAGTCACGCTAGCGGGAGGGCCCGACGAGCAGTACTTC
CASSQVTLAGGPDEQYF
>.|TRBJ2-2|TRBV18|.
TGTGCCAGCTCACCACATATCACAGACTCCACCGGGGAGCTGTTTTTT
CASSPHITDSTGELFF
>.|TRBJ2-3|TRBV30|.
TGTGCCTGGAGTGCGGGGGCGAGCACAGATACGCAGTATTTT
CAWSAGASTDTQYF
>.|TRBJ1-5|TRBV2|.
TGTGCCAGCAGTGCCATGGGGGGGGCCAGCAATCAGCCCCAGCATTTT
CASSAMGGASNQPQHF
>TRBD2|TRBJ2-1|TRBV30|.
TGTGCCGGGGATAATACGACTAGCGGGAACTACAATGAGCAGTTCTTC
CAGDNTTSGNYNEQFF
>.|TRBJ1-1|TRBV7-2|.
TGTGCCAGCAGCTTGTCCTCGACAGAAAGGAACACTGAAGCTTTCTTT
CASSLSSTERNTEAFF
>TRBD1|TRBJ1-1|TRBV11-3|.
TGTGCCAGCAGCGTGGGACAGGGTGGCACTGAAGCTTTCTTT
CASSVGQGGTEAFF
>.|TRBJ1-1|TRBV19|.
TGTGCCAGTAGTATTCCGGGATGGGGGAACACTGAAGCTTTCTTT
CASSIPGWGNTEAFF
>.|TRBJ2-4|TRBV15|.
TGTGCCACCAGCAGATTAGGGGTGGCGGCCAAAAACATTCAGTACTTC
CATSRLGVAAKNIQYF
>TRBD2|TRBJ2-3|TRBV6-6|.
TGTGCCAGCAGCAATAGCGGGGAGAGCACAGATACGCAGTATTTT
CASSNSGESTDTQYF
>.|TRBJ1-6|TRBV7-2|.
TGTGCCAGCAGCCCGGATACGGGAGGTTCACCCCTCCACTTT
CASSPDTGGSPLHF
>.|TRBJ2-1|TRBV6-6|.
TGTGCCAGCAGTTACTCCGGCGATGTTAGGGGGAATGAGCAGTTCTTC
CASSYSGDVRGNEQFF
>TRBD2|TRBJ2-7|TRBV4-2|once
TGTGCCAGCAGCCAAGGTGTGTTAGGGACTAGATCTGTCGAGCAGTACTTC
CASSQGVLGTRSVEQYF
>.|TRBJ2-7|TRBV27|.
TGTGCCAGCAGTTACAGGAGCTCCTACGAGCAGTACTTC
CASSYRSSYEQYF
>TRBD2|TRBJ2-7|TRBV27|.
TGTGCCAGCAGTGAGCGGGAGCTCTACGAGCAGTACTTC
CASSERELYEQYF
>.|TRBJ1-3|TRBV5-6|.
TGTGCCAGCAGCTTGCCCCCGGGGTCTGGAAACACCATATATTTT
CASSLPPGSGNTIYF
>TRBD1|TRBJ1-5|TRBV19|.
TGTGCCAGTAGTATAGGCCCAGGGGGGACATATAGCAATCAGCCCCAGCATTTT
CASSIGPGGTYSNQPQHF
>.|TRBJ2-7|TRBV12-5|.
TGTGCTAGTGGTTGGAGGACTTTAGGTGAGCAGTACTTC
CASGWRTLGEQYF
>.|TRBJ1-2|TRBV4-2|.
TGTGCCAGCAGCCCAGGGCCCCACTATGGCTACACCTTC
CASSPGPHYGYTF
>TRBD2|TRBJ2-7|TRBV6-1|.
TGTGCCAGCAGTGAACGGTACAGCGGGAGTTTTGCCTACGAGCAGTACTTC
CASSERYSGSFAYEQYF
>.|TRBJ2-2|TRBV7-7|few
TGTGCCAGCAGCTTAGCAGGGGCCGGGGAGCTGTTTTTT
CASSLAGAGELFF
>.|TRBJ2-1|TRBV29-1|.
TGCAGCGTTGAAGTGTACAATGAGCAGTTCTTC
CSVEVYNEQFF
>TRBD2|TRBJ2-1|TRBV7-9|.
TGTGCCAGCAGCTTCGGACTAGTGCACAATGAGCAGTTCTTC
CASSFGLVHNEQFF
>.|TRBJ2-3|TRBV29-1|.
TGCAGCGTTGAAGGTCTTGGCGGTCGCACAGATACGCAGTATTTT
CSVEGLGGRTDTQYF
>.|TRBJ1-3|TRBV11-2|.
TGTGCCAGCAGCTTATCCCATTTCGGTACCGGAAACACCATATATTTT
CASSLSHFGTGNTIYF
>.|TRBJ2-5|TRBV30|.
TGTGCCTGGAGTGTACGATGGTCAACCGTCCAAGAGACCCAGTACTTC
CAWSVRWSTVQETQYF
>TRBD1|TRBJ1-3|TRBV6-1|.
TGTGCCAGCAGTGGACCCCGACAGGGGGCCTATGGAAACACCATATATTTT
CASSGPRQGAYGNTIYF
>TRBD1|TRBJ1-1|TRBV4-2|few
TGTGCCAGCAGCCAAGTCCCGGGACAGGGAATGAACACTGAAGCTTTCTTT
CASSQVPGQGMNTEAFF
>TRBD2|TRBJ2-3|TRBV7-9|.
TGTGCCAGCAGCTTAGATAGCGGGGTGCAGTATTTT
CASSLDSGVQYF
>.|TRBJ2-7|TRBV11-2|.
TGTGCCAGCAGCCTCTCACCGACCGAGCAGTACTTC
CASSLSPTEQYF
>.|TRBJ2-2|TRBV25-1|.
TGTGCCAGCAGTTTAATGGGCCCCAACACCGGGGAGCTGTTTTTT
CASSLMGPNTGELFF
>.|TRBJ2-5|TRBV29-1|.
TGCAGCGTTGTTGGGCGGGACCAAGAGACCCAGTACTTC
CSVVGRDQETQYF
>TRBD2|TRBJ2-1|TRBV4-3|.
TGCGCCAGCAGCCATGGACTAGCGGGAAATTCCTACAATGAGCAGTTCTTC
CASSHGLAGNSYNEQFF
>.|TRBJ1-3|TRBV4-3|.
TGCGCCAGCAGCCAAGATAGCGTATCTGGAAACACCATATATTTT
CASSQDSVSGNTIYF
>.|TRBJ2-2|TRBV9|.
TGTGCCAGCAGCGGCCGCAGTGGGGGTGAAGTCGGGGAGCTGTTTTTT
CASSGRSGGEVGELFF
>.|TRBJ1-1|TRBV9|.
TGTGCCAGCAGCGCTCAGCACCTGAACACTGAAGCTTTCTTT
CASSAQHLNTEAFF
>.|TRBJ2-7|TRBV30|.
TGTGCCTGGTCCAAAGGGGGGGCTCAGTACTTC
CAWSKGGAQYF
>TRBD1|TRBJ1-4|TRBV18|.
TGTGCCAGCTCACTCAGGGGTAATGGACAGGGGCGAGAAAAACTGTTTTTT
CASSLRGNGQGREKLFF
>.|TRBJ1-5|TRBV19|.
TGTGCCAGTAGTATGTCCCTCCCCCTGGAAGTCAATCAGCCCCAGCATTTT
CASSMSLPLEVNQPQHF
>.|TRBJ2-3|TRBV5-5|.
TGTGCCAGCAGCTTAACACGATTAGATACGCAGTATTTT
CASSLTRLDTQYF